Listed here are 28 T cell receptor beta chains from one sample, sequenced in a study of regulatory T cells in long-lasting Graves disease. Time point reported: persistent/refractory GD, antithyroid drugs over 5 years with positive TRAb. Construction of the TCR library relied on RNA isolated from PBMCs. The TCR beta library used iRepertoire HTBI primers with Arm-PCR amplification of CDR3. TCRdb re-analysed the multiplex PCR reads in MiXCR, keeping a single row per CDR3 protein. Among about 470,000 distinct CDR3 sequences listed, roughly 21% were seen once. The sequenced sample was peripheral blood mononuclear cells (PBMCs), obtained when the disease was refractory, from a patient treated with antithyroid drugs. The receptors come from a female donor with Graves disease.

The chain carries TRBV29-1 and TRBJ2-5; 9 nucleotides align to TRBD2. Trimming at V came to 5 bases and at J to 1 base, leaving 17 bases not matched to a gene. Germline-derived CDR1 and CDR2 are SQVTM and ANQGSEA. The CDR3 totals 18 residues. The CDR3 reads CSVYPPGGREGPQETQYF. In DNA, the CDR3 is TGCAGCGTTTACCCCCCCGGCGGGCGGGAGGGCCCCCAAGAGACCCAGTACTTC.

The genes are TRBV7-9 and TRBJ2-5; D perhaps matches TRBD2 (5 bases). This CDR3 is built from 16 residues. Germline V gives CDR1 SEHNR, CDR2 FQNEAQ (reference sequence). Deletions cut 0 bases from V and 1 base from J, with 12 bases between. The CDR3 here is CASSLAGGSGQETQYF. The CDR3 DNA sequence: TGTGCCAGCAGCTTAGCAGGAGGATCTGGCCAAGAGACCCAGTACTTC.

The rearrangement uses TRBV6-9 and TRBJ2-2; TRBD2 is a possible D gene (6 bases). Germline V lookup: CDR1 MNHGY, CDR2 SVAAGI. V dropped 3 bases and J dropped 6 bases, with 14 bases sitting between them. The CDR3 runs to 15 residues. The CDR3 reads CASSYGTREAGELFF. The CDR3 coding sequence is TGTGCCAGCAGTTACGGTACCAGGGAGGCCGGGGAGCTGTTTTTT.

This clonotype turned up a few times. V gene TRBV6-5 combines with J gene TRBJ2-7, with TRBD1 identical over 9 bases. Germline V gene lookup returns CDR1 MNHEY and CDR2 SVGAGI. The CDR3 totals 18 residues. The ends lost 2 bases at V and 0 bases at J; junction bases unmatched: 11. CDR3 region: CASSYLTWTGVISYEQYF. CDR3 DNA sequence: TGTGCCAGCAGTTACCTCACGTGGACAGGGGTAATCTCCTACGAGCAGTACTTC.

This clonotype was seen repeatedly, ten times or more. CDR3 sequence reads: CASTLNTEAFF. The CDR3 region has the DNA TGTGCCAGCACCTTGAACACTGAAGCTTTCTTT. The V gene is TRBV12-3 or TRBV12-4, the J gene TRBJ1-1; D call uncertain. The CDR3 is 11 amino acids. V lost 7 bases, J lost 0 bases, and 3 bases lay in between.

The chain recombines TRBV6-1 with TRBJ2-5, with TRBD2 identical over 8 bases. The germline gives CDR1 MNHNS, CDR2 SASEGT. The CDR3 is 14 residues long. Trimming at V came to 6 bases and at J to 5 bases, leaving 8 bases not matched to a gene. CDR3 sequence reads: CASSRSGRSETQYF. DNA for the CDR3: TGTGCCAGCAGCCGCAGCGGGAGATCTGAGACCCAGTACTTC.

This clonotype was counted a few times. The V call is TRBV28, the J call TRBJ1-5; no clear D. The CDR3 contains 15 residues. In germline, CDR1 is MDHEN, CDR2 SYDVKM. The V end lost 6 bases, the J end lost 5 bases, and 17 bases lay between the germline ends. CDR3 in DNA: TGTGCCAGCAGCCCCCTGGCGGGAGCCCATCAGCCCCAGCATTTT. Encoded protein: CASSPLAGAHQPQHF.

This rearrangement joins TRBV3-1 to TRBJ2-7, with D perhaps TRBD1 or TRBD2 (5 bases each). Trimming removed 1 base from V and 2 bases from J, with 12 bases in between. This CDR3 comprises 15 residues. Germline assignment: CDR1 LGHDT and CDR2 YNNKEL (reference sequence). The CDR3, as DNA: TGTGCCAGCAGCCAAGGACTGGGACCGACCTACGAGCAGTACTTC. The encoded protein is CASSQGLGPTYEQYF.

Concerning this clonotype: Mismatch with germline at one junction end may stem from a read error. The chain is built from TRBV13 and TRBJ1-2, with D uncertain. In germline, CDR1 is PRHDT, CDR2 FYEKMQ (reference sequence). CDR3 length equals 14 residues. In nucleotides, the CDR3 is TGTGTCAGCAGCTTAGGCCGGACCACGAATGGCTGCACCTTC. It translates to CVSSLGRTTNGCTF. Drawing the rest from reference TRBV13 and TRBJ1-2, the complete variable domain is AAGVIQSPRHLIKEKRETATLKCYPIPRHDTVYWYQQGPGQDPQFLISFYEKMQSDKGSIPDRFSAQQFSDYHSELNMSSLELGDSALYFCVSSLGRTTNGCTFGSGTRLTVV.

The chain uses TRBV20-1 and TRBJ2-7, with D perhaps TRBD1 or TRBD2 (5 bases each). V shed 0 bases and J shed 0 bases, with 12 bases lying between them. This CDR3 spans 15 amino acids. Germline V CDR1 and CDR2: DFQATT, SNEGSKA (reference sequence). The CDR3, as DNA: TGCAGTGCTAGAGATCCGGGACCCCGCTCCTACGAGCAGTACTTC. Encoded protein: CSARDPGPRSYEQYF.

CDR3 DNA: TGTGCCAGCAGCGTAGGGGGCTTCGGGGAGCTGTTTTTT. Translated: CASSVGGFGELFF. J is TRBJ2-2 and V is TRBV9; tentative D call: TRBD1 (5 bases). The CDR3 has 13 amino acids. Between the trimmed V and J ends, which lost 0 bases and 7 bases, there was a span of 7 bases. The germline V gene has CDR1 SGDLS and CDR2 YYNGEE.

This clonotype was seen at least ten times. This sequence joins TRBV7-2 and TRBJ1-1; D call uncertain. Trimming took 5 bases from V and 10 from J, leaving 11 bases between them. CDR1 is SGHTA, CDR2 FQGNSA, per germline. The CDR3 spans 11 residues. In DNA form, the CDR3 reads TGTGCCAGCAGCATATATGAGGGAGCTTTCTTT. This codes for CASSIYEGAFF.

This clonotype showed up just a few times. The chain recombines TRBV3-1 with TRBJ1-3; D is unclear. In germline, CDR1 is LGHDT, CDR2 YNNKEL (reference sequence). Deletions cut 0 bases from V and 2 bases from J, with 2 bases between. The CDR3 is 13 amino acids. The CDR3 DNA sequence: TGTGCCAGCAGCCAAGAGACTGGAAACACCATATATTTT. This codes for CASSQETGNTIYF.

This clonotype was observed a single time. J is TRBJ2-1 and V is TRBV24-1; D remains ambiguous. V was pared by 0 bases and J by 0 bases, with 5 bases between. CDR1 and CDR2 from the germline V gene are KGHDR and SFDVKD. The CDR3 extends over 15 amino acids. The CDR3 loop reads CATSDLQSSYNEQFF. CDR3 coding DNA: TGTGCCACCAGTGATTTGCAGTCCTCCTACAATGAGCAGTTCTTC.

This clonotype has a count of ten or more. In nucleotides, the CDR3 is TGTGCCAGCAGTTTCCCCGAATATGTTGGGGCCGGGGAGCTGTTTTTT. This gives the protein CASSFPEYVGAGELFF. The chain is built from TRBV6-2 or TRBV6-3 and TRBJ2-2, with unresolved D. Germline-derived CDR1 and CDR2 are MNHEY and SVGEGT. Deletions cut 4 bases from V and 6 bases from J, with 18 bases between. This CDR3 comprises 16 residues.

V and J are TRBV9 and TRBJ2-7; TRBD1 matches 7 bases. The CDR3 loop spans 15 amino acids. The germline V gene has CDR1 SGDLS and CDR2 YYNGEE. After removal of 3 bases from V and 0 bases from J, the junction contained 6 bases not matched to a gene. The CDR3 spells CASSATGQSSYEQYF. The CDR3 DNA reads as TGTGCCAGCAGCGCCACGGGACAGAGCTCCTACGAGCAGTACTTC.

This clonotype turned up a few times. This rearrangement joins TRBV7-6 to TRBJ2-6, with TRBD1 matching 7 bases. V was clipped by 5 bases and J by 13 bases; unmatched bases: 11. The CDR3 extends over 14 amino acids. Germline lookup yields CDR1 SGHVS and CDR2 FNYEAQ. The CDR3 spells CASSPFGTDLVLTF. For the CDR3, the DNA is TGTGCCAGCAGCCCCTTCGGGACAGACTTAGTCCTGACTTTC.

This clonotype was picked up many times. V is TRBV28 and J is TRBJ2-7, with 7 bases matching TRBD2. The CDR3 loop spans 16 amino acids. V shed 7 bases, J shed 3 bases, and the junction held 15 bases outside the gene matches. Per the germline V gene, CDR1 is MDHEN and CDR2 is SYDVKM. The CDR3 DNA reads TGTGCCAGCACCTCCAGTGCGGGGGAGTCGGGCTACGAGCAGTACTTC. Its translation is CASTSSAGESGYEQYF.

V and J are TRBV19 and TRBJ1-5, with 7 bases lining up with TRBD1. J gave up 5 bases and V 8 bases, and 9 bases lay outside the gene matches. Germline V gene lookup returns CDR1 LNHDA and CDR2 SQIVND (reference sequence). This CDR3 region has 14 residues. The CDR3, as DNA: TGTGCCAGTCAGCAAGACAGGGCTGATCAGCCCCAGCATTTT. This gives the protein CASQQDRADQPQHF.

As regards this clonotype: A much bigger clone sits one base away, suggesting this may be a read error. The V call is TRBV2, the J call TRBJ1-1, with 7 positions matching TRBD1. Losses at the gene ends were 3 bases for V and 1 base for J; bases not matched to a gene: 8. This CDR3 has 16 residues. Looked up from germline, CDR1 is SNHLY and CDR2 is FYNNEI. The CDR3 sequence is CASSDVAGQPNTEAFF. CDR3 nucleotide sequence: TGTGCCAGCAGTGACGTGGCGGGACAGCCGAACACTGAAGCTTTCTTT.

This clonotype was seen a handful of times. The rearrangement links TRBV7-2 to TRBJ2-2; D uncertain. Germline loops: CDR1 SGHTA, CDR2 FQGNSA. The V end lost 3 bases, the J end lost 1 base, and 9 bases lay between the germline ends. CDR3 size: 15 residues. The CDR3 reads CASSFSWGNTGELFF. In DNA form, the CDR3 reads TGTGCCAGCAGCTTTAGTTGGGGGAACACCGGGGAGCTGTTTTTT.

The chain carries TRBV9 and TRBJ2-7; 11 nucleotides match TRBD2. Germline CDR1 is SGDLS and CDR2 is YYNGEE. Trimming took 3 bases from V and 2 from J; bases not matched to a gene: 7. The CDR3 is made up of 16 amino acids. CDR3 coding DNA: TGTGCCAGCAGCGAGACCGGGACTAGCGGACCCTACGAGCAGTACTTC. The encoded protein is CASSETGTSGPYEQYF. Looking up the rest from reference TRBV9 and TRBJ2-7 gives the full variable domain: DSGVTQTPKHLITATGQRVTLRCSPRSGDLSVYWYQQSLDQGLQFLIQYYNGEERAKGNILERFSAQQFPDLHSELNLSSLELGDSALYFCASSETGTSGPYEQYFGPGTRLTVT.

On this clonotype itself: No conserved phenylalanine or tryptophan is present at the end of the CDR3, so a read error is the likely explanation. CDR3 protein: CASSQLPVGTEAFL. CDR3 DNA: TGTGCCAGCAGCCAACTCCCCGTCGGGACTGAAGCTTTCTTA. The chain joins TRBV14 to TRBJ1-1; D is unresolved. The germline V gene encodes CDR1 SGHDN and CDR2 FVKESK. V was clipped by 2 bases and J by 5 bases, with 12 bases between them. The CDR3 is 14 amino acids.

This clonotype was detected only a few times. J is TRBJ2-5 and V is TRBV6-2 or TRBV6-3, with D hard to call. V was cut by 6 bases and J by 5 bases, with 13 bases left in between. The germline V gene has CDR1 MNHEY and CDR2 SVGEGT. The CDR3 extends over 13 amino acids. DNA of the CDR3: TGTGCCAGCAGGCTAGGTTTGCTGGAGACCCAGTACTTC. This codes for CASRLGLLETQYF.

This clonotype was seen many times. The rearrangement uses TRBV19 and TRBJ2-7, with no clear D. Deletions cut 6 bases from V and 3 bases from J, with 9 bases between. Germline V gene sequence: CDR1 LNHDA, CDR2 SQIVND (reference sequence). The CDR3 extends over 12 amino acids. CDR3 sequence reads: CASRDDFYEQYF. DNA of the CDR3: TGTGCCAGTAGGGACGACTTCTACGAGCAGTACTTC.

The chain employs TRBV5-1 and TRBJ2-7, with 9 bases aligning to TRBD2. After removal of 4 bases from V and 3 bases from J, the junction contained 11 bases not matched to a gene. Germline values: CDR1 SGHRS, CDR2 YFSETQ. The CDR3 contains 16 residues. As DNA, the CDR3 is TGCGCCAGCAGCCCGGTGGCCGCTAGCGGGGACTACGAGCAGTACTTC. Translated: CASSPVAASGDYEQYF.

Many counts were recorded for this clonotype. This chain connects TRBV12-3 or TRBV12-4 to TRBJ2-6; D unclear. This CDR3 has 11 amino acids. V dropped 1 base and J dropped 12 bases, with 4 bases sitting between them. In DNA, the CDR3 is TGTGCCAGCAGTTTAGGGACCGTCCTGACTTTC. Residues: CASSLGTVLTF.

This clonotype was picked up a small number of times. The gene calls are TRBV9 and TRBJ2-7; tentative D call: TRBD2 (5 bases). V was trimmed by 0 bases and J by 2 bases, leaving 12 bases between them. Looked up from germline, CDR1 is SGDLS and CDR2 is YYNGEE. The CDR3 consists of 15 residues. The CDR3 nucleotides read TGTGCCAGCAGCGTAGATCCAGCGGATACCTACGAGCAGTACTTC. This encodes CASSVDPADTYEQYF.